Presented here are 5 T cell receptor beta chains from one specimen sequenced in a study of blood T cell repertoires in COVID-19. The data were produced by immunoSEQ multiplex PCR, yet TCRdb's version contains in-frame clones alone and is incomplete. The sample lists some 200,000 clones, 84% occurring once. The sample consisted of PBMCs or T cells enriched from blood (not recorded which). The source is a man aged 40-55 years who had recovered from COVID-19.

This clone was counted a few times. The chain employs TRBV19 and TRBJ1-5, with D tentatively TRBD1 (5 bases). The V and J ends lost 7 bases and 2 bases respectively, with 9 bases between them. Germline V gene sequence: CDR1 LNHDA, CDR2 SQIVND (reference sequence). The CDR3 contains 13 residues. This CDR3 reads CASTRGGNQPQHF. In DNA form, the CDR3 reads TGTGCCAGTACTAGGGGTGGCAATCAGCCCCAGCATTTT.

This chain uses TRBV27 with TRBJ2-7, with 9 bases that match TRBD1. V shed 3 bases and J 5 bases; nucleotides not matched to a gene: 8. The germline CDR1 and CDR2 sequences are MNHEY and SMNVEV (reference sequence). The CDR3 is made up of 15 amino acids. DNA of the CDR3: TGTGCCAGCAGTTTCTCCGGGACAGGGATCAACGAGCAGTACTTC. This sequence encodes CASSFSGTGINEQYF.

This sequence joins TRBV19 and TRBJ1-2; tentative D call: TRBD1 (6 bases). Germline CDR1 and CDR2: LNHDA and SQIVND (reference sequence). V dropped 5 bases and J dropped 5 bases, with 12 bases sitting between them. The CDR3 is made up of 13 amino acids. CDR3 nucleotides: TGTGCCAGTAGTGGAACAGGGTGGTATGGCTACACCTTC. Its protein is CASSGTGWYGYTF. The entire variable domain, with the rest obtained from reference TRBV19 and TRBJ1-2, is as follows: DGGITQSPKYLFRKEGQNVTLSCEQNLNHDAMYWYRQDPGQGLRLIYYSQIVNDFQKGDIAEGYSVSREKKESFPLTVTSAQKNPTAFYLCASSGTGWYGYTFGSGTRLTVV.

This chain connects TRBV2 to TRBJ1-4; TRBD1 aligns across 7 bases. Germline V gene lookup returns CDR1 SNHLY and CDR2 FYNNEI. The V gene end was trimmed by 9 bases and the J gene end by 5 bases; junction bases not matched to a gene: 9. The CDR3 loop spans 14 amino acids. The CDR3, as DNA: TGTGCCAGTGTACAGGGGCCAGAAAATGAAAAACTGTTTTTT. Translated: CASVQGPENEKLFF.

This sequence joins TRBV10-3 and TRBJ1-2; D unclear. Germline assignment: CDR1 ENHRY and CDR2 SYGVKD. The CDR3 contains 13 residues. V was shortened by 6 bases and J by 4 bases, with 12 bases between the two germline ends. CDR3 DNA: TGTGCCATCAGCGCCAACCCGGGCTATGGCTACACCTTC. Translation: CAISANPGYGYTF.